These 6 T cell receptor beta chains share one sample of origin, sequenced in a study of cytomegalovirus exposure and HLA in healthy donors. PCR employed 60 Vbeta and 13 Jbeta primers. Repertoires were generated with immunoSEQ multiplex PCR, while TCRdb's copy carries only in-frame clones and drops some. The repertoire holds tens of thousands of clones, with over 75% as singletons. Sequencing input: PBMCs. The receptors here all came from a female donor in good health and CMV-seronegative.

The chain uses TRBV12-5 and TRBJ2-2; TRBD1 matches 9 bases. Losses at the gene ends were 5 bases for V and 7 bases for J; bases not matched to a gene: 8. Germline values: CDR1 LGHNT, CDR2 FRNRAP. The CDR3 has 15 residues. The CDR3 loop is CASGRPGQGIGELFF. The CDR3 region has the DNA TGTGCTAGTGGTCGGCCGGGACAGGGAATCGGGGAGCTGTTTTTT.

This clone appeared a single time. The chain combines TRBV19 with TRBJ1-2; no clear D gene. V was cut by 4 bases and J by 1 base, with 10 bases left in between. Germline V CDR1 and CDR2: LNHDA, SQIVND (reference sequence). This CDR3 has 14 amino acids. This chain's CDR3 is CASSKTTFNYGYTF. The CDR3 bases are TGTGCCAGTAGTAAGACGACATTTAACTATGGCTACACCTTC.

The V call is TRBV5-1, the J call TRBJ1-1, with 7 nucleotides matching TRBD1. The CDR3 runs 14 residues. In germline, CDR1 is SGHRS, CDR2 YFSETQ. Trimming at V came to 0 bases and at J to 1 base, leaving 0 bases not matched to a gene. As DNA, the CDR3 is TGCGCCAGCAGCTTGGAGGGGGCGAACACTGAAGCTTTCTTT. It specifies CASSLEGANTEAFF.

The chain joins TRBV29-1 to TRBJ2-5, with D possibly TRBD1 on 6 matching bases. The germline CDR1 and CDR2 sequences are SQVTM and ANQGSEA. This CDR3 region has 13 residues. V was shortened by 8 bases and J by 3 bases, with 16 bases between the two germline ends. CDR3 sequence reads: CSTEGRGKETQYF. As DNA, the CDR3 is TGCAGCACTGAGGGCAGGGGTAAAGAGACCCAGTACTTC.

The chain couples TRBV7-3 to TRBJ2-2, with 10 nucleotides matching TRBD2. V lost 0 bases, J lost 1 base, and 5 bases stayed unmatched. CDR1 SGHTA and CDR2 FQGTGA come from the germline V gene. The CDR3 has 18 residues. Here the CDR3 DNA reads TGTGCCAGCAGCTTAACTGCGAGCGGGGGGGAGAACACCGGGGAGCTGTTTTTT. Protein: CASSLTASGGENTGELFF.

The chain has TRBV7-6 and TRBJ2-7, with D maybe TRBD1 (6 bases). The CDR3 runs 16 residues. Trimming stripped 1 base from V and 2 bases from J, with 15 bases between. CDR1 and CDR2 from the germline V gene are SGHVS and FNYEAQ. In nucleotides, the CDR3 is TGTGCCAGCAGCTTAGGGTCGGGACACATGACCTACGAGCAGTACTTC. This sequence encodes CASSLGSGHMTYEQYF.